This TCR beta chain was sequenced in a study of T cell responses to AZD1222 COVID-19 vaccine. TCRdb keeps only in-frame clones here, not all; method: immunoSEQ multiplex PCR. The table records 120,000 or so clones, about 90% of them present only once. The CDR3 length is 15 residues. J gave up 7 bases and V 5 bases, and 3 bases lay outside the gene matches. Per germline, CDR1 MNHEY and CDR2 SMNVEV (reference sequence). The clonotype was recovered from an adult in good health. The specimen was peripheral blood, collected on day 0 of MenACWY control vaccination. The chain carries TRBV27 and TRBJ2-1; 15 nucleotides align to TRBD2. The CDR3 coding sequence is TGTGCCAGCAGTCAGGGGACTAGCGGGAGGAATGAGCAGTTCTTC. Translated, it gives CASSQGTSGRNEQFF.